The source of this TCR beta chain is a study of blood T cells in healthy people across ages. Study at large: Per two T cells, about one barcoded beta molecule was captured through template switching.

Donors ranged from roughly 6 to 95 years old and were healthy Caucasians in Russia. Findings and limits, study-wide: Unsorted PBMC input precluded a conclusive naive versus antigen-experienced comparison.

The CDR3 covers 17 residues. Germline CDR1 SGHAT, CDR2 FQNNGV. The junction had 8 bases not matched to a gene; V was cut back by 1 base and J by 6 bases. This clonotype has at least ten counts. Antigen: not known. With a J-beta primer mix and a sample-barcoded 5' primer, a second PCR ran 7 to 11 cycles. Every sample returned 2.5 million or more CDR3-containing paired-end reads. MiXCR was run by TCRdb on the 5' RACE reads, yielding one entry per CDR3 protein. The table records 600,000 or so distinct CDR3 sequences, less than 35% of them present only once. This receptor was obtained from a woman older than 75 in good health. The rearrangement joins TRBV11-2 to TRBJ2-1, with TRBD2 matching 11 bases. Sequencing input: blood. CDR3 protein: CASSLGSGGAYSNEQFF. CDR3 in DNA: TGTGCCAGCAGCTTAGGTAGCGGGGGGGCCTATTCCAATGAGCAGTTCTTC.